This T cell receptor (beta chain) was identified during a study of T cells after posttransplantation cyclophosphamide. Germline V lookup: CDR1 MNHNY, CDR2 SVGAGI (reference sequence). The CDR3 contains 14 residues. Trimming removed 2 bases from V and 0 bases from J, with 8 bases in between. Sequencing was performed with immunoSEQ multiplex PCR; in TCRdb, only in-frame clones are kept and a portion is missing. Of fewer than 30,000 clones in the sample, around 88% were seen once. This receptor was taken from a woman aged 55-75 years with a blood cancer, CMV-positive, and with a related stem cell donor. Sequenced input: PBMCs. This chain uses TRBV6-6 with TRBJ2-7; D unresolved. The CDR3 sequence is CASSYQAHSYEQYF. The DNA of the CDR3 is TGTGCCAGCAGTTACCAAGCGCACTCCTACGAGCAGTACTTC.